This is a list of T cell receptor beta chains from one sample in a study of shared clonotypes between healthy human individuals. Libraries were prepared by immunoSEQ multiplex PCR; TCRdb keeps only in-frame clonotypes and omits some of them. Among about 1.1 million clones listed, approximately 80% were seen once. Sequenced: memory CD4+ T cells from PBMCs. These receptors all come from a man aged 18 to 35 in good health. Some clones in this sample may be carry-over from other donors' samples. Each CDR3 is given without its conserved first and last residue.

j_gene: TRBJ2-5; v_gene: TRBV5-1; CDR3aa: ASLAGTGGAETQY
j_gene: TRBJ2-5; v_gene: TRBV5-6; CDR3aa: ASSLVAVQETQY
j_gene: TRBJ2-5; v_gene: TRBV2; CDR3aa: ASRPVRGGQETQY
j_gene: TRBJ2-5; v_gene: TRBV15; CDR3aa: AVRLGYQETQY
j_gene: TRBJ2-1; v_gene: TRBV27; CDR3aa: ASIAAGGPYNEQF
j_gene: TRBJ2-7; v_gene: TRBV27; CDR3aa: ASSRSTGDSYEQY
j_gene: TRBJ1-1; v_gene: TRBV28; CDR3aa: ASSLSSMRDPRGTEAF
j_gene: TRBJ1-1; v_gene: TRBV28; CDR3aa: ASSSPGRMNTEAF
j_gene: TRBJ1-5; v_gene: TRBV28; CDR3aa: ASSIIWTGTGDQPQH
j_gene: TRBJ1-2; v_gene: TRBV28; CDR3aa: ASSSPGQPNYGYT
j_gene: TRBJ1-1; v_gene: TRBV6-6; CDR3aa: ASRDWDTEAF
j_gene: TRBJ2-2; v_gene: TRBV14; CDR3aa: ASSQGLNTGELF
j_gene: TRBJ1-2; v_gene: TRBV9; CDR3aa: ASSGGPGEVGYGYT
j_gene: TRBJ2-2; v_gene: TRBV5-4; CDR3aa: ASSSGLAANTGELF
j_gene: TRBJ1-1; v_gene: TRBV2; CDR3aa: ASDVSGRKAF
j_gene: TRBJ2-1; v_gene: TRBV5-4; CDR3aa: ASSLEGSAHEQF
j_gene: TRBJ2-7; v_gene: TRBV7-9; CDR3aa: ASSLAPTGSSYEQY
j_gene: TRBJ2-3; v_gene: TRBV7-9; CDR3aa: ASSLGGSGDTQY
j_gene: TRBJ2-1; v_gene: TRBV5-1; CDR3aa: ASSLLGTSSSYNEQF
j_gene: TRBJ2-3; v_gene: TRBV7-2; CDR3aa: AILRDTQY
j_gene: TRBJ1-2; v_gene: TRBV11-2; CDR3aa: ASSLMTGGAGYT
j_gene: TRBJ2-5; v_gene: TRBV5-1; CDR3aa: ASSPRLEETQY
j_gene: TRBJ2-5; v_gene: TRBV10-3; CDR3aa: AISPTGGRETQY
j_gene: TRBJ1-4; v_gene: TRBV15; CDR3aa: ATSSPGTTSSLF
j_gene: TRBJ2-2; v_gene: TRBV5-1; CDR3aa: ASTIRLLGLGNTGELF
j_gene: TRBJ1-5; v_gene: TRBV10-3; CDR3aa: AISELQGSGPQH
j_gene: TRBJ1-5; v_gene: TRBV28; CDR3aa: ASSGQGYVQPQH
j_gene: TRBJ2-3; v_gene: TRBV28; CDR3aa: ASSAPRGRYSTDTQY
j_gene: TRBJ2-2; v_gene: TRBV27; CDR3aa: ASSLVLAPGQGMGELF
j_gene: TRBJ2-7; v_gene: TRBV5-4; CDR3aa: ASSLEGGFLEQY
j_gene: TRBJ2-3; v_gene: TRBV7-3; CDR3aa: ASSLQGPPDTQY
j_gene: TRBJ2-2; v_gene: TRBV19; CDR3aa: ASSRQGATGELF
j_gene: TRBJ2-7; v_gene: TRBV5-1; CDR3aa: ASSLGDSGYEQY
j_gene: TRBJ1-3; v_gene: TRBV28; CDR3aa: ASSPPVTVLRSGNTIY
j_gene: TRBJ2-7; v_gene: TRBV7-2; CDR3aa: ASSTRDSYEQY
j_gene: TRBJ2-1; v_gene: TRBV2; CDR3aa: ASSEASQF
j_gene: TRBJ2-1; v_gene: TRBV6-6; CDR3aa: ASSLFGSSYNEQF
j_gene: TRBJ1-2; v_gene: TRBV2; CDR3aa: ASLAGGLVIDYGYT
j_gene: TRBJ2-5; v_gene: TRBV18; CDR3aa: ASSKQGESETQY
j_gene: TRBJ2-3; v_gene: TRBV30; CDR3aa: AWRAGGGTDTQY
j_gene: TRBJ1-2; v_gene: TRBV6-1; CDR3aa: ASSGGMHYGYT
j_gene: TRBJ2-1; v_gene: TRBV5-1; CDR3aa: ASSFPRDRNNEQF
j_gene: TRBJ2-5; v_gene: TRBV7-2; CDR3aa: ASSLGGAGETQY
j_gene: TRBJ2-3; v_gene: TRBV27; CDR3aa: ASRLAGGDTQY